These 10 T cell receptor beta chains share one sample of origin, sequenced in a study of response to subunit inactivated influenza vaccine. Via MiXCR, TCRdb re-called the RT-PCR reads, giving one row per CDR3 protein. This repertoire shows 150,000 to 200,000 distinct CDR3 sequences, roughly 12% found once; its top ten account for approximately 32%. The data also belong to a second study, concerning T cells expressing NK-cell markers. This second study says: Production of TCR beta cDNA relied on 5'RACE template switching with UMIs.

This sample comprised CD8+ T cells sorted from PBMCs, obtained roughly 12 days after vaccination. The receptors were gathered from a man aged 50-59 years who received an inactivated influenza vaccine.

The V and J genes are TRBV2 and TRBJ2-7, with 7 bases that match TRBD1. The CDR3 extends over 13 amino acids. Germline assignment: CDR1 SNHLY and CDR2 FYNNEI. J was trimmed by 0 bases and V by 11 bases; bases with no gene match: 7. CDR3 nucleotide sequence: TGTGCCGTAATCCGGGACAGCTCCTACGAGCAGTACTTC. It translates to CAVIRDSSYEQYF.

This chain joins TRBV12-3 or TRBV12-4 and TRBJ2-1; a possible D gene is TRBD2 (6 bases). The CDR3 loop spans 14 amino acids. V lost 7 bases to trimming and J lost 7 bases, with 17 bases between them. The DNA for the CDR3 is TGTGCCAGCACCCTAGCGCGTTTGGGAAATGAGCAGTTCTTC. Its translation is CASTLARLGNEQFF.

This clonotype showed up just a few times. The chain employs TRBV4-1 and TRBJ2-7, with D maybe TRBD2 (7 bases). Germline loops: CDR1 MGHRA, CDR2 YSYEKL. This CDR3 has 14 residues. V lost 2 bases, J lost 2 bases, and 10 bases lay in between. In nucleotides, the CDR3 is TGCGCCAGCAGCCAAAGGGGGGGCCCCTACGAGCAGTACTTC. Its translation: CASSQRGGPYEQYF.

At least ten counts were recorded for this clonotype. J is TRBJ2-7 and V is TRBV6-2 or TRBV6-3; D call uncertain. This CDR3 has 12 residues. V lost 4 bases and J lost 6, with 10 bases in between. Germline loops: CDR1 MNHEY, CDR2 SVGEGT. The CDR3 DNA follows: TGTGCCAGCAGTTTTGGAAGACTCGAGCAGTACTTC. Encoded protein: CASSFGRLEQYF.

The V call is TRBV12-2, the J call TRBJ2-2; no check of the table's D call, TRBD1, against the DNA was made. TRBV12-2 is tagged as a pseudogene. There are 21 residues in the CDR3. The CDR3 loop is CASRLPITPVCDRENTGELFF. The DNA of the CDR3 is TGTGCAAGTCGCCTACCTATTACCCCAGTCTGTGACAGGGAGAACACCGGGGAGCTGTTTTTT.

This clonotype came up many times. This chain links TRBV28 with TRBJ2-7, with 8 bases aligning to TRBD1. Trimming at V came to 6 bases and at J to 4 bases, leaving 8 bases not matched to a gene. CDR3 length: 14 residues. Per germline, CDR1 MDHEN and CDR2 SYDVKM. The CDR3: CASRTGAVLYEQYF. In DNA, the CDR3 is TGTGCCAGCAGGACAGGGGCTGTCCTATACGAGCAGTACTTC.

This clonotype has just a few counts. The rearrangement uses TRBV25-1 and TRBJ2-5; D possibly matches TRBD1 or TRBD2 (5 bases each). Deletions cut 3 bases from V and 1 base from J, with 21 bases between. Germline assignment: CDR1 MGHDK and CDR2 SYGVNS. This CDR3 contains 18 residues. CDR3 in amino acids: CASSEVRDLNFLQETQYF. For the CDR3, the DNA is TGTGCCAGCAGTGAGGTGAGGGACCTAAATTTCCTCCAAGAGACCCAGTACTTC.

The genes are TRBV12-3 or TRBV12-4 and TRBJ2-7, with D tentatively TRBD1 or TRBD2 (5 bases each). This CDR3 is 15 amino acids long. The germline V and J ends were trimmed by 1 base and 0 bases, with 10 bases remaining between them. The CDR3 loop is CASSLGGIHSYEQYF. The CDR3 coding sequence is TGTGCCAGCAGTTTAGGGGGGATCCACTCCTACGAGCAGTACTTC.

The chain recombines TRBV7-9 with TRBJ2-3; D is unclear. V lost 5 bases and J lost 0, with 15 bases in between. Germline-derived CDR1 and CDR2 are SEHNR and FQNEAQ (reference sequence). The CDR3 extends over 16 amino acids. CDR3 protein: CASSVIPRDSTDTQYF. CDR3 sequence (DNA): TGTGCCAGCAGCGTCATTCCACGAGACAGCACAGATACGCAGTATTTT.

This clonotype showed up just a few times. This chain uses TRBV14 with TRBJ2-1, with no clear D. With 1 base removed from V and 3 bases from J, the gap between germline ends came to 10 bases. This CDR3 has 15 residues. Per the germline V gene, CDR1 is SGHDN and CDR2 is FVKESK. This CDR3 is CASSQVPNLYNEQFF. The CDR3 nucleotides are TGTGCCAGCAGCCAAGTCCCAAACCTCTACAATGAGCAGTTCTTC.